This T cell receptor (beta chain) appears in the sequencing data of a study of blood T cell repertoires in COVID-19 (dated by TCRdb to about 2020). Looking at the study overall: Samples from collaborators originated in the United States, Italy and Spain and spanned both the acute and convalescent phases of COVID-19. Subjects who had been exposed to COVID-19, were actively infected with it, or had recovered from it provided the deeply sampled blood TCRbeta repertoires that made up the dataset. The material from the prospective study consisted of cDNA or gDNA derived from T cells, B-cell-depleted T cells, or PBMCs. The samples were drawn from the first 160 participants of the ongoing ImmuneRACE study and from 950 to 1,500 subjects provided by 6 global collaborators. Where available, HLA class I and class II types were taken from metadata supplied by the sample provider and were not determined by assay-based typing. Nearly every sample came with metadata listing a de-identified subject ID, COVID-19 status, age in years and sex. A freely available public database, intended as a resource for researchers studying the immune response to SARS-CoV-2, is where the repertoires were released. Paper-wide results and their limitations: How much clinical and demographic metadata was included differed by source and by participant, and the metadata was provided uncurated.

Comment on this clone: Its antigen remains undetermined. Base quality data are lacking; no much larger clone is found one base away.

Enrolling through a virtual design, the prospective study's participants ranged in age from about 18 to 100 years and lived across 24 United States geographic areas. Cohort assignment in the prospective study relied on participant-reported clinical history from a screening survey and a study questionnaire. ImmuneRACE Cohort 3 recovered participants were defined by two consecutive negative NP/OP PCR tests, healthcare professional clearance, or symptom resolution. In the prospective study, mobile phlebotomists collected whole blood, serum and a nasopharyngeal or oropharyngeal swab from each participant. Prospective study participants could optionally give additional blood draws and questionnaires over a roughly two-month period. Prospective study blood samples were shipped either frozen or at room temperature before DNA extraction. TCRbeta CDR3 regions were amplified from genomic DNA using the immunoSEQ Assay, a bias-controlled multiplex PCR. The study's processing was this. Within the assay, amplification of reference gene primers was used to estimate how many nucleated cells each sample contained. To quantify the absolute abundance of each unique TCRbeta CDR3 rearrangement, sequence reads were collapsed and filtered. For each sample, productive Simpson clonality was calculated as the square root of Simpson's diversity index across productive rearrangements. Here the immuneACCESS table is served through TCRdb, limited to in-frame sequences with V and J called. Missing clones are a known gap in these copies; in checked studies unresolved V genes cover under half, and the rest lacks a known reason. Clonal size and the V and J genes are those of that table, whereas D and trimming came from the DNA. The sample table lists 270,000 or so clones, 86% of them with a count of one. Of the sample, over 2% is held by the ten largest clones.

This receptor was obtained from a woman younger than 30 who had recovered from COVID-19. The sample taken for sequencing was PBMCs or T cells enriched from blood (not recorded which).

The CDR3 is CASSPGLAGPTDTQYF. The nucleotides are TGTGCCAGCAGCCCGGGACTAGCGGGACCCACAGATACGCAGTATTTT. The V gene is TRBV5-6 and the J gene is TRBJ2-3, and TRBD2 matches 13 of the central bases. Trimming takes 4 bases off V and 2 bases off J; junction bases not matched to a gene: 4. The CDR3 covers 16 residues, taking in both the cysteine and the phenylalanine. Only the CDR3 DNA stays, 48 bases, in frame from base 1. Based on the germline V gene, the CDR1 and CDR2 sequences are SGHDT and YYEEEE.